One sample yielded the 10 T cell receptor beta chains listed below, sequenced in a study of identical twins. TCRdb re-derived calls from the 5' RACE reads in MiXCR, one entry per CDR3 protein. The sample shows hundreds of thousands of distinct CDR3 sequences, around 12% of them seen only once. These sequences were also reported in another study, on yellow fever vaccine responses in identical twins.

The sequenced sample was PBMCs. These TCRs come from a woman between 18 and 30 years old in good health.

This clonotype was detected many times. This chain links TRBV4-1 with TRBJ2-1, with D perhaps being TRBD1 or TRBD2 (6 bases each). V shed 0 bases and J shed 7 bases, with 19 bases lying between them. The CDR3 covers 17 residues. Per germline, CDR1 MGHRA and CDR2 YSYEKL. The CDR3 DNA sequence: TGCGCCAGCAGCCAAGATGGGGTCGGGGGCCTTATTAATGAGCAGTTCTTC. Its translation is CASSQDGVGGLINEQFF.

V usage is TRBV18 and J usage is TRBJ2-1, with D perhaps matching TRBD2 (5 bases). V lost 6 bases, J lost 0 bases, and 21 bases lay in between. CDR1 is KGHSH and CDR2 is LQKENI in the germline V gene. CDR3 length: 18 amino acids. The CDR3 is CASSRGISDKSSYNEQFF. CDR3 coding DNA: TGTGCCAGCTCTCGTGGGATTAGCGATAAAAGCTCCTACAATGAGCAGTTCTTC. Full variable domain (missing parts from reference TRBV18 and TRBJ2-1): NAGVMQNPRHLVRRRGQEARLRCSPMKGHSHVYWYRQLPEEGLKFMVYLQKENIIDESGMPKERFSAEFPKEGPSILRIQQVVRGDSAAYFCASSRGISDKSSYNEQFFGPGTRLTVL.

The CDR3 bases are TGTGCCAGCAGCCCGATGGGGACAGAGACAGCCAAAAACATTCAGTACTTC. The encoded protein is CASSPMGTETAKNIQYF. The gene calls are TRBV12-3 or TRBV12-4 and TRBJ2-4, with TRBD1 identical over 7 bases. Trimming removed 6 bases from V and 0 bases from J; junction bases left unmatched: 11. This CDR3 region has 17 residues.

CDR3 coding DNA: TGTGCCAGCAGTTTCGGCCCCGGCCGGACAGATACGCAGTATTTT. Amino acid sequence: CASSFGPGRTDTQYF. The chain links TRBV12-3 or TRBV12-4 to TRBJ2-3, with D unresolved. Trimming shortened V by 3 bases and J by 3 bases, and 13 bases separated the two germline ends. CDR3 size: 15 residues.

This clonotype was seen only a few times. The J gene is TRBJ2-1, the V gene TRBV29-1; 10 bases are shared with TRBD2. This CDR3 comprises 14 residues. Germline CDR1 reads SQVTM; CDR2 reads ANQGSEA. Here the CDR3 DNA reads TGCACAGATCCTAGCGGGGGCCAGTACAATGAGCAGTTCTTC. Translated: CTDPSGGQYNEQFF.

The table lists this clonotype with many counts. The CDR3 protein is CASRSGTGQGDNEQFF. DNA for the CDR3: TGTGCCAGCAGGTCCGGGACAGGACAGGGAGACAATGAGCAGTTCTTC. The rearrangement uses TRBV2 and TRBJ2-1, with TRBD1 identical over 8 bases. The CDR3 extends over 16 amino acids. CDR1 SNHLY and CDR2 FYNNEI come from the germline V gene. Trimming at V came to 6 bases and at J to 5 bases, leaving 12 bases not matched to a gene.

CDR3: CSASDISSTDTQYF. The CDR3 bases are TGCAGTGCCTCGGACATTTCTAGCACAGATACGCAGTATTTT. The chain employs TRBV20-1 and TRBJ2-3, with a possible D match to TRBD1 (5 bases). The V gene lost 6 bases and the J gene lost 0 bases, with 13 bases spanning the gap. The V gene's germline CDR1 is DFQATT and CDR2 SNEGSKA (reference sequence). The CDR3 loop spans 14 amino acids.

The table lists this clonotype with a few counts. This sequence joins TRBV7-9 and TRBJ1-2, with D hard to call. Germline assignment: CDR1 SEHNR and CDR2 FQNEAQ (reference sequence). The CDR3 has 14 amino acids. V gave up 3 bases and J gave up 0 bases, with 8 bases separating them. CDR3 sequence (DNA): TGTGCCAGCAGCTTCGTTACAGCTAACTATGGCTACACCTTC. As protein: CASSFVTANYGYTF.

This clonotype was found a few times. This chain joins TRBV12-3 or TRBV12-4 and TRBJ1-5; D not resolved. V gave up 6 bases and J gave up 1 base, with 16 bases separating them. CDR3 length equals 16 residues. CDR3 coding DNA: TGTGCCAGCAGACCGGGGTCCGGACGGAGCAATCAGCCCCAGCATTTT. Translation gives CASRPGSGRSNQPQHF.

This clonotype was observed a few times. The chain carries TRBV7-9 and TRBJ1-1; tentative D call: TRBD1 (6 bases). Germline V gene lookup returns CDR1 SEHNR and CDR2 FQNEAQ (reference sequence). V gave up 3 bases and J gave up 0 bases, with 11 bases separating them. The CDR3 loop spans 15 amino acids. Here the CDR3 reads CASSFQDSLNTEAFF. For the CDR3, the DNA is TGTGCCAGCAGCTTTCAGGACAGCCTGAACACTGAAGCTTTCTTT.